Described below is a single T cell receptor beta chain sequence and its context. The data were obtained in a study of blood T cell repertoires in COVID-19. How the authors handled the data: Amplification of reference gene primers was used by the study to estimate nucleated cell counts. Sequencing was performed with immunoSEQ multiplex PCR; in TCRdb, only in-frame clones are kept and a portion is missing. Clone size and V and J calls were adopted from that table, with D and trimming inferred from the DNA. The data show 200,000 to 300,000 clones, with about 80% seen just once and 9.6% held by the top ten. Trimming removed 4 bases from V and 2 bases from J; junction bases left unmatched: 3. This CDR3 region has 14 residues. The germline V gene has CDR1 MDHEN and CDR2 SYDVKM.

V and J are TRBV28 and TRBJ1-2, with 8 bases fitting TRBD1. Source material: peripheral blood. The TCR sequence derives from a woman older than 75 with acute or convalescent COVID-19. This CDR3 is CASSSTGENYGYTF. The CDR3 DNA is TGTGCCAGCAGTTCGACAGGGGAAAACTATGGCTACACCTTC.